This T cell receptor (beta chain) was observed in a study of blood T cell repertoires in COVID-19. About the research overall: T cells, B-cell-depleted T cells, or PBMCs supplied cDNA or gDNA.

Produced via immunoSEQ multiplex PCR; TCRdb's table is partial and in-frame only. The sample holds some 72,000 clones; more than 75% are singletons and the top ten take 4.5% to 5.5%. V lost 1 base and J lost 2, with 9 bases in between. Germline V gene lookup returns CDR1 LGHNA and CDR2 YSLEER. This CDR3 is built from 15 residues. The source material was peripheral blood. This receptor was taken from a man aged 50 or older with active or convalescent COVID-19. V is TRBV4-3 and J is TRBJ2-1; weak D call: TRBD1 (6 bases). CDR3 loop: CASSQVWGPYNEQFF. The DNA of the CDR3 is TGCGCCAGCAGCCAAGTTTGGGGGCCCTACAATGAGCAGTTCTTC.